Listed here are 9 T cell receptor beta chains from one sample, sequenced in a study of prognosis after radiotherapy for stage I lung cancer. Template was genomic DNA; TCR beta CDR3 amplified in two multiplex PCR rounds. Primers (each specific to one TRBV or TRBJ gene) were used in first-round PCR. TCRdb recomputed calls from the multiplex PCR reads with MiXCR, one row per CDR3 protein. The table has 31,000 or so distinct CDR3 sequences, roughly 52% seen once. This sample comprised PBMCs, obtained before or after stereotactic body radiation therapy (not recorded which). The origin of the receptors is a donor at least 50 years old with non-small cell lung cancer.

This clonotype was recorded many times. This rearrangement joins TRBV19 to TRBJ1-4, with no clear D. The germline V gene has CDR1 LNHDA and CDR2 SQIVND (reference sequence). The CDR3 is made up of 14 amino acids. The V gene lost 6 bases and the J gene lost 7 bases, with 15 bases spanning the gap. CDR3 coding DNA: TGTGCCAGTAGCCAGACTGATGGACTTGAAAAACTGTTTTTT. Its translation: CASSQTDGLEKLFF.

The DNA of the CDR3 is TGTGCCAGCAGTTTAGGAGGGAGTTCACGGGAGCAGTTCTTC. Its protein product is CASSLGGSSREQFF. This chain uses TRBV28 with TRBJ2-1, with D possibly TRBD2 on 6 matching bases. Germline V gene lookup returns CDR1 MDHEN and CDR2 SYDVKM. Trimming cost V 2 bases and J 10 bases, with 15 bases left between them. The CDR3 is made up of 14 amino acids.

This clonotype was counted many times. The chain has TRBV18 and TRBJ1-1, with D tentatively TRBD1 (6 bases). V lost 2 bases, J lost 0 bases, and 13 bases lay in between. Germline V CDR1 and CDR2: KGHSH, LQKENI. The CDR3 extends over 16 amino acids. CDR3 nucleotides: TGTGCCAGCTCACCATCGCATACAGGGCTGAACACTGAAGCTTTCTTT. The encoded protein is CASSPSHTGLNTEAFF. Full variable domain (missing parts from reference TRBV18 and TRBJ1-1): NAGVMQNPRHLVRRRGQEARLRCSPMKGHSHVYWYRQLPEEGLKFMVYLQKENIIDESGMPKERFSAEFPKEGPSILRIQQVVRGDSAAYFCASSPSHTGLNTEAFFGQGTRLTVV.

About this clonotype itself: A much larger clone differs from this one at a single base, so this may be a read error. The chain carries TRBV7-2 and TRBJ1-2; tentative D call: TRBD1 (6 bases). V was trimmed by 8 bases and J by 4 bases, leaving 14 bases between them. Germline lookup yields CDR1 SGHTA and CDR2 FQGNSA. The CDR3 is made up of 13 amino acids. CDR3 DNA: TGTGCCAGCGGCCACGGACAGCTCTATGGCTACACCTTC. Amino acids: CASGHGQLYGYTF.

Judged by abundance, this clonotype is medium-sized. V gene TRBV24-1 combines with J gene TRBJ1-2, with unresolved D. V lost 3 bases to trimming and J lost 1 base, with 11 bases between them. CDR1 and CDR2 (germline): KGHDR, SFDVKD. The CDR3 totals 15 residues. CDR3 protein: CATSDPTTGNYGYTF. The CDR3 nucleotides read TGTGCCACCAGTGATCCTACGACCGGTAACTATGGCTACACCTTC.

The chain recombines TRBV12-3 or TRBV12-4 with TRBJ1-1; D might be TRBD1 (5 bases). The length of the CDR3 is 14 residues. V shed 10 bases and J shed 6 bases, with 21 bases lying between them. CDR3 residues: CAITRRLRGPEAFF. The DNA for the CDR3 is TGTGCCATCACCCGCCGGTTGAGGGGTCCTGAAGCTTTCTTT.

This clonotype came up once. With a far larger clone one base away, a read error is the likely cause. The chain recombines TRBV6-9 with TRBJ2-7, with D uncertain. V lost 3 bases and J lost 5, with 14 bases in between. The CDR3 sequence is 14 residues long. CDR1 is MNHGY and CDR2 is SVAAGI in the germline V gene. CDR3 nucleotide sequence: TGTGCCAGCAGTTACGATGCTAGGTTCCACGAGCAGTACTTC. This encodes CASSYDARFHEQYF.

Regarding this clonotype: This likely stems from a read error, as it lies one base from a far larger clone. This chain connects TRBV6-5 to TRBJ2-4; 13 nucleotides align to TRBD2. The J call may be faulty, since TRBJ2-1 better matches the DNA end. Germline CDR1 is MNHEY and CDR2 is SVGAGI. The CDR3 contains 16 residues. CDR3 coding DNA: TGTGCCAGCAGTTGTGGACTAGCGGGAGTTCGTAGTGAGCAGTTCTTC. It yields the protein CASSCGLAGVRSEQFF.

This clonotype was seen at least ten times. The chain employs TRBV11-3 and TRBJ1-1; D gene unclear. CDR3 length: 14 residues. Germline CDR1 reads SGHNT; CDR2 reads YENEEA. Trimming cost V 0 bases and J 2 bases, with 7 bases left between them. DNA of the CDR3: TGTGCCAGCAGCTTAGATGGGCCAAACACTGAAGCTTTCTTT. Its protein is CASSLDGPNTEAFF.